This T cell receptor (beta chain) was recovered during a study of a mutant IDH1 vaccine in newly diagnosed glioma (dated by TCRdb to 2020 to 2023). Regarding the research as a whole: Vaccination started 4-6 weeks after radiotherapy alone, or was given together with temozolomide cycles in the groups whose treatment included chemotherapy. Of the 32 patients who were treated, around 60% were male and around 40% were female, and the mean age was around 40 years. Prior to enrollment, patients had been given standard therapy consisting of radiotherapy alone, temozolomide alone, or radiochemotherapy with temozolomide, with the combination given to most patients. The week-35 safety follow-up took place at visit V12, and the week-47 end of study took place at visit V13. Six visits were used for peripheral blood collection: V03 (baseline), V05, V07, V10, V12 and V13. For exploratory analyses, some 24 treated patients had longitudinal TCRB deep sequencing done wherever samples were available.

The method was the immunoSEQ multiplex PCR assay. Rearranged TCR beta chain sequences were amplified with the hsTCRB Kit following the manufacturer's protocol. Sequencing of TCRB libraries was carried out on an Illumina MiSeq. As for the original processing: Demultiplexing, trimming and gene mapping were performed with the kit vendor's proprietary platform. Sourced from immuneACCESS, this table was stored by TCRdb with only in-frame sequences that have V and J called. A share of the clones is absent; for the studies checked, an unresolved V gene accounts for under half, and the remainder has no known explanation. V, J and clone size are taken as reported in that table, and D and trimming were inferred from the DNA itself. For this sample there are roughly 25,000 clones; around 76% appear just once. The ten largest account for about 3.8% of the sample. The time point label on this specimen signifies: week 47, end of study. Each vaccine dose was 300 ug of a 20-mer mutant IDH1 peptide in Montanide, given subcutaneously with topical imiquimod. Patients were given eight vaccinations, in weeks 1, 3, 5, 7, 11, 15, 19 and 23, which matched visits V03 through V10. All donors had newly diagnosed IDH1-mutant astrocytomas of WHO grade 3 or 4 that showed loss of nuclear ATRX. The samples were drawn from NOA16, a multicentre, single-arm, open-label phase I trial in Germany that tested a mutant IDH1 peptide vaccine in humans for the first time. The DNeasy Blood and Tissue Kit was used to extract genomic DNA from EDTA blood for TCRB sequencing.

General study outcomes and caveats: Pseudoprogression seemed to be unrelated to changes in the top peripheral T cell clonotypes found by TCRB sequencing. Across multiple MHC alleles, vaccine-induced immune responses were seen in more than 90% of patients. Availability determined which PBMC samples were chosen for TCRB deep sequencing. The authors stated that sample limitations prevented analyses of patient blood samples from being reproduced.

Concerning this clone: Its antigen is unknown. Base qualities are not at hand, and no much larger clone is one base apart.

From the cysteine through the phenylalanine, the CDR3 covers 15 amino acids. The entry retains the CDR3 DNA only, 45 bases that are in frame from base 1. Sequences MGHRA (CDR1) and YSYEKL (CDR2) are obtained from the germline V gene. V was cut back by 0 bases and J by 1 base, leaving a gap of 9 bases between them. The receptor was isolated from a man aged 40-50 years with glioma. Some clones in this sample may be carry-over from other donors' samples. The receptor chain draws on TRBV4-1 and TRBJ1-1; no D gene is confidently identified. This specimen consisted of PBMCs, obtained from a glioma patient whose treatment included an IDH1 peptide vaccine. Here the CDR3 is given as CASSQDSRENTEAFF. The sequence in DNA is TGCGCCAGCAGCCAAGATTCGAGGGAGAACACTGAAGCTTTCTTT.